This T cell receptor beta chain was captured in a study of OX40 agonist ivuxolimab in advanced cancers. Study details: Cohort: roughly 79% men, mean age approximately 60, aged about 23 to 80. Earlier treatment with anti-PD-1, anti-PD-L1 or anti-CTLA-4 was permitted, and about 40% had received some. Notes on the study in general: The CD4+ and CD8+ T cells in the blood had expanded clonally by week 6 at 0.1 to 3.0 mg/kg.

Germline V lookup: CDR1 MGHRA, CDR2 YSYEKL. V was clipped by 0 bases and J by 6 bases, with 17 bases between them. The CDR3 consists of 17 residues. The repertoire was sequenced with immunoSEQ multiplex PCR; TCRdb's copy has only in-frame clones and lacks some. Among tens of thousands of clones, about 90% were seen once, and the ten largest hold approximately 7.4%. With respect to this clone: Its antigen is undetermined.

The source material was CD4+ or CD8+ T cells sorted from blood, sampled in a trial of the OX40 agonist ivuxolimab. The sequence was collected from an adult with an advanced solid tumor such as melanoma, head and neck, liver or kidney cancer. The V call is TRBV4-1, the J call TRBJ2-2; D possibly matches TRBD1 or TRBD2 (6 bases each). In DNA, the CDR3 is TGCGCCAGCAGCCAAGATGGGGGACTTGGGACACCCGGGGAGCTGTTTTTT. Its protein is CASSQDGGLGTPGELFF.